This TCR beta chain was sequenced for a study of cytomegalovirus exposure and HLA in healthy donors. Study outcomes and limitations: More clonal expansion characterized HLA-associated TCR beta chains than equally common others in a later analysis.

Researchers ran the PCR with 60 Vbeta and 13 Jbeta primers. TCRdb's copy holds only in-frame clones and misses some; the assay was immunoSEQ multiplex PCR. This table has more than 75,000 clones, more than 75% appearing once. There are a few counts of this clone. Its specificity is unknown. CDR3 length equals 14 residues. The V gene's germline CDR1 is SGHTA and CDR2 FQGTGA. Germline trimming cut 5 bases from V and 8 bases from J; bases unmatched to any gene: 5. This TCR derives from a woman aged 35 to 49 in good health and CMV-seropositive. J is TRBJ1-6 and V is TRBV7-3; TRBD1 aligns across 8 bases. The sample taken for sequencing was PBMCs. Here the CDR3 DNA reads TGTGCCAGCAGCACAGGGGGGCAGCATTCACCCCTCCACTTT. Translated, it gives CASSTGGQHSPLHF. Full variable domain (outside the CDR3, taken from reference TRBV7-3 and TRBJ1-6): GAGVSQTPSNKVTEKGKYVELRCDPISGHTALYWYRQSLGQGPEFLIYFQGTGAADDSGLPNDRFFAVRPEGSVSTLKIQRTERGDSAVYLCASSTGGQHSPLHFGNGTRLTVT.